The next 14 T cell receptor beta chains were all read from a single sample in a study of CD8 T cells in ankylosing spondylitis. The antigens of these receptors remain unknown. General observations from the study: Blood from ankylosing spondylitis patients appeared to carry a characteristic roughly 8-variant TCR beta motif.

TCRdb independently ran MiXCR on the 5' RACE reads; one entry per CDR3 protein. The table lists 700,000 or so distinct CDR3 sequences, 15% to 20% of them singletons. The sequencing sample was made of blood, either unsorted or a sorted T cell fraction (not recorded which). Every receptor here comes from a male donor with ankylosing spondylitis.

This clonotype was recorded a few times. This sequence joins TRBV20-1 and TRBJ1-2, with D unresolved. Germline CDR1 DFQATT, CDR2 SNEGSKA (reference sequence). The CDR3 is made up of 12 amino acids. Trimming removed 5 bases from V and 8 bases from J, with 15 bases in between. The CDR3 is CSARWEVRGYTF. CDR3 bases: TGCAGTGCTCGCTGGGAAGTCCGCGGCTACACCTTC.

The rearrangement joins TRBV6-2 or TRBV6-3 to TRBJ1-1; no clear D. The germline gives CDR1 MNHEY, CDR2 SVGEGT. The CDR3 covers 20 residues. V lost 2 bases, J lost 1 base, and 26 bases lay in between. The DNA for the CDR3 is TGTGCCAGCAGTTACAGTACCGCTCAAGGCGGAGGTCCCGCGAACACTGAAGCTTTCTTT. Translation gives CASSYSTAQGGGPANTEAFF.

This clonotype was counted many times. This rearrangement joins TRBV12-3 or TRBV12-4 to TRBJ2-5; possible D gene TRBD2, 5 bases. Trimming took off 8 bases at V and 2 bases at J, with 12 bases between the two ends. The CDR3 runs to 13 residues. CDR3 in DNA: TGTGCCAGCTGGACTGAACTACAAGAGACCCAGTACTTC. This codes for CASWTELQETQYF.

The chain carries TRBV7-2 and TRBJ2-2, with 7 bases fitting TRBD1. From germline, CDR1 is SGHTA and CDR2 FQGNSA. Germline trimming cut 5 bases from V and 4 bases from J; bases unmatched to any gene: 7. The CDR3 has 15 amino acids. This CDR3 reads CASSQTGTATGELFF. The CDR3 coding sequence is TGTGCCAGCAGCCAGACCGGGACAGCCACCGGGGAGCTGTTTTTT.

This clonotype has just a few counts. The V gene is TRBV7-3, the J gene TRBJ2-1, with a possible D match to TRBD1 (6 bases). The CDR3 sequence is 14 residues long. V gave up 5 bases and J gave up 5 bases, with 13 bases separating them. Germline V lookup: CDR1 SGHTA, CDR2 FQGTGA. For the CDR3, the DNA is TGTGCCAGCAGCCCTGGACAGAAGAACAATGAGCAGTTCTTC. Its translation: CASSPGQKNNEQFF.

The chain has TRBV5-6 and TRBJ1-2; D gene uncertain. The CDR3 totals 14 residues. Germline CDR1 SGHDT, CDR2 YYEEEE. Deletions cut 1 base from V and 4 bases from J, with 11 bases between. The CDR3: CASSLITVTYGYTF. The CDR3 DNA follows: TGTGCCAGCAGCTTGATCACAGTTACCTATGGCTACACCTTC.

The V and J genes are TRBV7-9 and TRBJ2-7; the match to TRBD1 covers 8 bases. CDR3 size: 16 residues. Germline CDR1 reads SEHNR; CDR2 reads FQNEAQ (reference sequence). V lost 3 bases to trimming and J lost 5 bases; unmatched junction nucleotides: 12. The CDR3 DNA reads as TGTGCCAGCAGCTTCGTGGTGGAGACAGGGGCCCACGAGCAGTACTTC. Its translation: CASSFVVETGAHEQYF.

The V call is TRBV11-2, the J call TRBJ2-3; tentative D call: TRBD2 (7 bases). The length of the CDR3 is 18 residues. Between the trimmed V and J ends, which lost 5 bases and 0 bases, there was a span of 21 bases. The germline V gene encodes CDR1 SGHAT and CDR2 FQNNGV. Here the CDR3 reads CASSPRGGLTLSTDTQYF. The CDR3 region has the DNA TGTGCCAGCAGCCCAAGGGGGGGGCTCACCCTCAGCACAGATACGCAGTATTTT.

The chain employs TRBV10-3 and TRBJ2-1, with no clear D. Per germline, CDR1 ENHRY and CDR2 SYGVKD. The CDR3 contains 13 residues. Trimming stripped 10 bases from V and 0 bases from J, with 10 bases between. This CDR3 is CATSRSSYNEQFF. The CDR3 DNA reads TGTGCCACTTCTAGGAGCTCCTACAATGAGCAGTTCTTC.

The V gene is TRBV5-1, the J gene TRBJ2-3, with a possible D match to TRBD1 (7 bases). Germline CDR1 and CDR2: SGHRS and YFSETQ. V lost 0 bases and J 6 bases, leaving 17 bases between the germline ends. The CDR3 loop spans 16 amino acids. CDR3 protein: CASSLEPGGGGDTQYF. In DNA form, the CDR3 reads TGCGCCAGCAGCTTGGAACCTGGAGGGGGCGGGGATACGCAGTATTTT. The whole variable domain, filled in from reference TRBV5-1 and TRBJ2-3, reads KAGVTQTPRYLIKTRGQQVTLSCSPISGHRSVSWYQQTPGQGLQFLFEYFSETQRNKGNFPGRFSGRQFSNSRSEMNVSTLELGDSALYLCASSLEPGGGGDTQYFGPGTRLTVL.

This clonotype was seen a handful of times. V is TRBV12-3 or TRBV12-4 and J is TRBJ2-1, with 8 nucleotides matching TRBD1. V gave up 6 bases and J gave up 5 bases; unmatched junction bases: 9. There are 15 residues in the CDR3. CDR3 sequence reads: CASSLRRGQNNEQFF. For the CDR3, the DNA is TGTGCCAGCAGCCTACGCAGGGGGCAGAACAATGAGCAGTTCTTC.

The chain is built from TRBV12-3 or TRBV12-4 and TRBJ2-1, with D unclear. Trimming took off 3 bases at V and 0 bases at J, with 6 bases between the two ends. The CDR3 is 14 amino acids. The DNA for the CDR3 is TGTGCCAGCAGTTTTGATAGCTCCTACAATGAGCAGTTCTTC. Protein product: CASSFDSSYNEQFF.

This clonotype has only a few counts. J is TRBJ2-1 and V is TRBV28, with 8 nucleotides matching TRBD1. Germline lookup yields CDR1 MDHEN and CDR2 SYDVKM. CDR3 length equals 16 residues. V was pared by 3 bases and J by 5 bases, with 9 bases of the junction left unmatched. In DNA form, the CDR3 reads TGTGCCAGCAGTTTGTTACAGGGGGTCCCTAACAATGAGCAGTTCTTC. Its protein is CASSLLQGVPNNEQFF.

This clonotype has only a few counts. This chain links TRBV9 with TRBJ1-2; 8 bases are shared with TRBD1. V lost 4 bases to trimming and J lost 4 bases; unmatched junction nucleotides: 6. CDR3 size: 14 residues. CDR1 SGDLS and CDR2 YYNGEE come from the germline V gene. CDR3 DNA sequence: TGTGCCAGCAGCCAAAACACAGGGGGCTATGGCTACACCTTC. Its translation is CASSQNTGGYGYTF.